Shown below are 13 T cell receptor beta chains from a single sample sequenced in a study of CD8+ T cells in alopecia areata. Treatment in this sample: oral pan-JAK inhibitor, 5-10 mg twice daily. It was cDNA, reverse transcribed from extracted RNA, that served as the sequencing template. Produced via immunoSEQ multiplex PCR; TCRdb's table is partial and in-frame only. This table holds 95,000 to 150,000 clones, approximately 53% found once. Sequences were derived from CD4+ T cells sorted from blood, sampled at week 4, from a patient treated with tofacitinib. Receptors were obtained from a human donor with alopecia areata.

This chain joins TRBV5-1 and TRBJ2-1; TRBD2 agrees at 10 bases. Germline trimming cut 2 bases from V and 4 bases from J; bases unmatched to any gene: 3. In germline, CDR1 is SGHRS, CDR2 YFSETQ. The CDR3 covers 15 residues. The CDR3 reads CASSFGTSEYNEQFF. CDR3 in DNA: TGCGCCAGCAGCTTCGGGACTAGCGAGTACAATGAGCAGTTCTTC.

The chain joins TRBV6-5 to TRBJ2-2; 7 bases fit TRBD1. With 6 bases clipped from V and 4 bases from J, the junction kept 5 bases outside the gene matches. Germline V gene lookup returns CDR1 MNHEY and CDR2 SVGAGI. The CDR3 length is 14 residues. The CDR3 loop is CASRPGTATGELFF. The CDR3 coding sequence is TGTGCCAGCAGACCTGGGACAGCCACCGGGGAGCTGTTTTTT.

The genes are TRBV7-8 and TRBJ2-5; a weak D match, TRBD2 (5 bases). The CDR3 totals 12 residues. The V end was cut by 5 bases, the J end by 5 bases, with 9 bases between. CDR1 is SGHVS, CDR2 FQNEAQ, per germline. CDR3: CASSPRRETQYF. DNA of the CDR3: TGTGCCAGCAGCCCCCGGAGGGAGACCCAGTACTTC.

In nucleotides, the CDR3 is TGTGCCAGCAGTTTAACAGGGACAGCTCATAATTCACCCCTCCACTTT. As protein: CASSLTGTAHNSPLHF. The V call is TRBV27, the J call TRBJ1-6; 7 positions agree with TRBD1. J lost 5 bases, V lost 2 bases, and 6 bases had no gene match. This CDR3 comprises 16 residues. Germline assignment: CDR1 MNHEY and CDR2 SMNVEV (reference sequence).

The chain combines TRBV5-1 with TRBJ2-5, with unresolved D. Trimming removed 4 bases from V and 4 bases from J, with 11 bases in between. Per the germline V gene, CDR1 is SGHRS and CDR2 is YFSETQ. The CDR3 runs to 13 residues. CDR3 amino acids: CASSPELAETQYF. DNA for the CDR3: TGCGCCAGCAGCCCCGAGTTAGCAGAGACCCAGTACTTC.

This clone occurred a few times. The chain links TRBV6-6 to TRBJ2-7, with TRBD1 matching over 7 bases. In germline, CDR1 is MNHNY, CDR2 SVGAGI (reference sequence). The CDR3 loop spans 15 amino acids. J was trimmed by 4 bases and V by 6 bases; bases with no gene match: 12. Written as DNA, the CDR3 is TGTGCCAGCAGCAATCAGGGGGACCCTTCGTACGAGCAGTACTTC. This encodes CASSNQGDPSYEQYF.

This clone has a handful of counts. J is TRBJ2-1 and V is TRBV4-2, with 11 bases fitting TRBD2. V was clipped by 0 bases and J by 7 bases; unmatched bases: 17. The CDR3 runs 20 residues. CDR1 LGHNA and CDR2 YNFKEQ come from the germline V gene. The CDR3 protein is CASSQDPRLAGQWGSNEQFF. The CDR3 bases are TGTGCCAGCAGCCAAGATCCGAGACTAGCGGGGCAATGGGGTTCAAATGAGCAGTTCTTC.

The V call is TRBV29-1, the J call TRBJ1-4; no definite D call. Germline assignment: CDR1 SQVTM and CDR2 ANQGSEA. This CDR3 spans 15 amino acids. V was trimmed by 3 bases and J by 12 bases, leaving 23 bases between them. This CDR3 is CSVEELGRRLLELFF. In DNA form, the CDR3 reads TGCAGCGTTGAGGAACTGGGCCGTCGATTGCTGGAACTGTTTTTT.

The gene calls are TRBV5-1 and TRBJ2-7; the D is unclear. The CDR3 runs 12 residues. Deletions cut 5 bases from V and 0 bases from J, with 6 bases between. CDR1 and CDR2 from the germline V gene are SGHRS and YFSETQ. The CDR3 sequence: CASRTGSYEQYF. The CDR3 DNA is TGCGCCAGCAGGACGGGCTCCTACGAGCAGTACTTC. Using reference TRBV5-1 and TRBJ2-7 for the parts outside the CDR3, the full variable domain is KAGVTQTPRYLIKTRGQQVTLSCSPISGHRSVSWYQQTPGQGLQFLFEYFSETQRNKGNFPGRFSGRQFSNSRSEMNVSTLELGDSALYLCASRTGSYEQYFGPGTRLTVT.

CDR3 DNA: TGCAGCGTTAAGGTGGATCGCTACGAGCAGTACTTC. Translating it yields CSVKVDRYEQYF. The rearrangement links TRBV29-1 to TRBJ2-7; D call uncertain. With 5 bases removed from V and 3 bases from J, the gap between germline ends came to 11 bases. Germline values: CDR1 SQVTM, CDR2 ANQGSEA. This CDR3 is 12 amino acids long.

This sequence joins TRBV25-1 and TRBJ1-2; the match to TRBD1 covers 9 bases. Trimming removed 8 bases from V and 3 bases from J; junction bases left unmatched: 4. CDR1 is MGHDK, CDR2 SYGVNS, per germline. The CDR3 is 13 residues long. CDR3 sequence: CASSWDRDYGYTF. The CDR3 coding sequence is TGTGCCAGCTCCTGGGACAGGGACTATGGCTACACCTTC.

The rearrangement uses TRBV6-5 and TRBJ1-5; tentative D call: TRBD1 (5 bases). This CDR3 has 15 residues. Germline CDR1 MNHEY, CDR2 SVGAGI. V was shortened by 5 bases and J by 1 base, with 12 bases between the two germline ends. The CDR3 loop reads CASSRSAGSNQPQHF. The CDR3 bases are TGTGCCAGCAGTAGATCGGCAGGGAGCAATCAGCCCCAGCATTTT.

J is TRBJ1-2 and V is TRBV5-1, with TRBD1 as a possible D gene (6 bases). V was trimmed by 6 bases and J by 6 bases, leaving 18 bases between them. Germline assignment: CDR1 SGHRS and CDR2 YFSETQ. The CDR3 loop spans 14 amino acids. CDR3 sequence (DNA): TGCGCCAGCAAGTTCTCAGGGGAAGGAGATGGCTACACCTTC. Translation gives CASKFSGEGDGYTF.